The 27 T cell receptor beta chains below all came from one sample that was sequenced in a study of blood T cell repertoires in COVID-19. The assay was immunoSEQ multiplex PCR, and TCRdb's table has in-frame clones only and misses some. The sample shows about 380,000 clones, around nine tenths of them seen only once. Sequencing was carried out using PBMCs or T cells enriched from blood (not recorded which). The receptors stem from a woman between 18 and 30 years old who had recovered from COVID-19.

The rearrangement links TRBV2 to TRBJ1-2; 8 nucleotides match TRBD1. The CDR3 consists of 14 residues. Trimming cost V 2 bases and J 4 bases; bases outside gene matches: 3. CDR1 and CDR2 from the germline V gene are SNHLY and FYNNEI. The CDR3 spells CASSERTGTYGYTF. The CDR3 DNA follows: TGTGCCAGCAGTGAAAGGACAGGGACCTATGGCTACACCTTC.

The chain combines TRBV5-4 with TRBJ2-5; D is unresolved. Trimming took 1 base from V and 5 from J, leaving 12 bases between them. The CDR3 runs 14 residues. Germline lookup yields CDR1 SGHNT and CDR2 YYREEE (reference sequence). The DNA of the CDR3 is TGTGCCAGCAGCTTGATTAGCTACGGGGAGACCCAGTACTTC. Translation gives CASSLISYGETQYF.

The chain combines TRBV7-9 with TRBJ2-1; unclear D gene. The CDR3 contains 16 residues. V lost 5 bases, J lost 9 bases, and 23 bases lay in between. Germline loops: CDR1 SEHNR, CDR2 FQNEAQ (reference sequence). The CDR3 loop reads CASSREADLGDFEQFF. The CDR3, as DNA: TGTGCCAGCAGCCGCGAGGCAGACCTCGGTGATTTTGAGCAGTTCTTC.

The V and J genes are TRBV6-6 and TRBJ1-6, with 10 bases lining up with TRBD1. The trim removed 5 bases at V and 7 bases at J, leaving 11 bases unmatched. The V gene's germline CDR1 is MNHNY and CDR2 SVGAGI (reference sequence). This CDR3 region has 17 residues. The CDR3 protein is CASSRLVKGQGNSPLHF. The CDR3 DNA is TGTGCCAGCAGTCGGTTGGTGAAGGGACAGGGGAATTCACCCCTCCACTTT.

CDR3 in DNA: TGTGCCAGCACCTTTGACAGGGCGCCGGGTGGCTACACCTTC. This gives the protein CASTFDRAPGGYTF. The J gene is TRBJ1-2, the V gene TRBV28, with 7 bases matching TRBD1. Trimming at V came to 7 bases and at J to 7 bases, leaving 12 bases not matched to a gene. The CDR3 contains 14 residues. Germline CDR1 is MDHEN and CDR2 is SYDVKM.

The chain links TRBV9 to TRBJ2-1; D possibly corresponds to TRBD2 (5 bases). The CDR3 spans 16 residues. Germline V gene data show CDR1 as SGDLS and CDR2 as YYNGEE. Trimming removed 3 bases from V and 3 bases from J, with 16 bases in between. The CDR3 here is CASSARRAAVYNEQFF. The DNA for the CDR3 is TGTGCCAGCAGCGCCCGAAGAGCGGCGGTCTACAATGAGCAGTTCTTC.

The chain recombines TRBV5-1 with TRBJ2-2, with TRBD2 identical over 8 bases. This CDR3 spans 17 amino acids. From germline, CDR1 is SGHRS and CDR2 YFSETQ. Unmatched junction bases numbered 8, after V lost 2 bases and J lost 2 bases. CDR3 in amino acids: CASSFGLAGINTGELFF. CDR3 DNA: TGCGCCAGCAGCTTCGGGCTAGCGGGCATCAACACCGGGGAGCTGTTTTTT.

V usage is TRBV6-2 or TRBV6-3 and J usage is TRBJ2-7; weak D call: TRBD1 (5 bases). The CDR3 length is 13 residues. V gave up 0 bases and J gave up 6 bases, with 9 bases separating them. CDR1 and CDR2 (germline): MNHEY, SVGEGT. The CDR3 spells CASSYSRGSEQYF. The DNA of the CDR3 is TGTGCCAGCAGTTACTCTAGGGGTAGCGAGCAGTACTTC.

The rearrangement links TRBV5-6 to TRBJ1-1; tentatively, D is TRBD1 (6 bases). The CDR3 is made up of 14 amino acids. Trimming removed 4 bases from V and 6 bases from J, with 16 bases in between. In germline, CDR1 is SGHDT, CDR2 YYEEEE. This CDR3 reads CASSRTGQNSEAFF. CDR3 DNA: TGTGCCAGCAGCAGGACGGGACAAAATTCTGAAGCTTTCTTT.

The CDR3 sequence is CASRGQGRHYTQYF. As DNA, the CDR3 is TGTGCCAGCAGGGGACAGGGAAGACATTATACGCAGTATTTT. This sequence joins TRBV6-5 and TRBJ2-3; 9 positions agree with TRBD1. J gave up 7 bases and V 6 bases, and 8 bases lay outside the gene matches. CDR1 is MNHEY, CDR2 SVGAGI, per germline. CDR3 length: 14 residues.

CDR3 loop: CASSLRAQGVYNSPLHF. DNA for the CDR3: TGTGCCAGCAGCTTAAGAGCACAGGGGGTCTATAATTCACCCCTCCACTTT. This chain connects TRBV7-6 to TRBJ1-6; 8 nucleotides line up with TRBD1. The CDR3 is 17 amino acids. From germline, CDR1 is SGHVS and CDR2 FNYEAQ. Trimming removed 2 bases from V and 3 bases from J; junction bases left unmatched: 6.

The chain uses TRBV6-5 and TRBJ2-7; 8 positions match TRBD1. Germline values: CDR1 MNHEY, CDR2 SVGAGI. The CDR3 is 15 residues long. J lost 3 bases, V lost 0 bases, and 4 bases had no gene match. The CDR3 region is CASSYSRTGFYEQYF. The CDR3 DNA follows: TGTGCCAGCAGTTACTCCCGGACAGGGTTCTACGAGCAGTACTTC.

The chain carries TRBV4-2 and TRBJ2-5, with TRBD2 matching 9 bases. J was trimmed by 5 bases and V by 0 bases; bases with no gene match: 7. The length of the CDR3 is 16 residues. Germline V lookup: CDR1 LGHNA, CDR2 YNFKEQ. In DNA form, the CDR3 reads TGTGCCAGCAGCCAAGATGTGGCGGGGGGGCATGAGACCCAGTACTTC. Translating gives CASSQDVAGGHETQYF.

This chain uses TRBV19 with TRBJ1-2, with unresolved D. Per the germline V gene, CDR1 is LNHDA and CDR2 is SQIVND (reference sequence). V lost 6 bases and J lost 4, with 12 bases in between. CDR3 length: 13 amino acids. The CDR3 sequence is CASRIGLPYGYTF. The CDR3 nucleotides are TGTGCCAGTAGAATCGGTCTACCCTATGGCTACACCTTC.

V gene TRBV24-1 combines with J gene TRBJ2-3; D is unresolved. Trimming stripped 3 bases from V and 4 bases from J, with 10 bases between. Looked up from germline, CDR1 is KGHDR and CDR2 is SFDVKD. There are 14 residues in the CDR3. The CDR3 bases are TGTGCCACCAGTGATGTTGGCCGGGCAGATACGCAGTATTTT. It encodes CATSDVGRADTQYF.

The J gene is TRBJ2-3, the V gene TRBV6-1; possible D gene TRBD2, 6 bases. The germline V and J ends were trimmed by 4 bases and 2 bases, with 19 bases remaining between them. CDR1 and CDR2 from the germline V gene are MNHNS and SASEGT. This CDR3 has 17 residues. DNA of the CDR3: TGTGCCAGCAGTGCCGGGAACGGGGGTCGATACACAGATACGCAGTATTTT. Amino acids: CASSAGNGGRYTDTQYF.

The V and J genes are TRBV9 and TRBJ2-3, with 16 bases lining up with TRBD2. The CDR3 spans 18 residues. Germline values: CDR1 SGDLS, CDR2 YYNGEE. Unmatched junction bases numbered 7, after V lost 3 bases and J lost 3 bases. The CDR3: CASSDGTSGGAFTDTQYF. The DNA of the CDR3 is TGTGCCAGCAGCGACGGGACTAGCGGGGGGGCGTTTACAGATACGCAGTATTTT.

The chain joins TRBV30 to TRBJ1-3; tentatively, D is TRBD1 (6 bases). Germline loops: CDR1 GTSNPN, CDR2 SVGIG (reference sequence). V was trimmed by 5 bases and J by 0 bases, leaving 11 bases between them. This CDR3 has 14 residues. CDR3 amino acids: CAWQTGSSGNTIYF. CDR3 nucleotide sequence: TGTGCCTGGCAAACAGGGTCCTCTGGAAACACCATATATTTT. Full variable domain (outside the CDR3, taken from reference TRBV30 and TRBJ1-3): SQTIHQWPATLVQPVGSPLSLECTVEGTSNPNLYWYRQAAGRGLQLLFYSVGIGQISSEVPQNLSASRPQDRQFILSSKKLLLSDSGFYLCAWQTGSSGNTIYFGEGSWLTVV.

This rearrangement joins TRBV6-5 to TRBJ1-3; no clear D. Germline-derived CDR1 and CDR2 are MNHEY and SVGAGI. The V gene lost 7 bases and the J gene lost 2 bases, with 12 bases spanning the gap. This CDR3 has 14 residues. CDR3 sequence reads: CASILPETGNTIYF. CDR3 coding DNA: TGTGCCAGCATCCTACCCGAAACTGGAAACACCATATATTTT.

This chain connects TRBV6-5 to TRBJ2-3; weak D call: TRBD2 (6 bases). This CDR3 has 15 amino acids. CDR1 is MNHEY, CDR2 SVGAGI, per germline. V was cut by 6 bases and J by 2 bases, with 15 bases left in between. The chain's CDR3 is CASSSRDWYTDTQYF. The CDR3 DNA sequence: TGTGCCAGCAGCTCCCGGGACTGGTACACAGATACGCAGTATTTT.

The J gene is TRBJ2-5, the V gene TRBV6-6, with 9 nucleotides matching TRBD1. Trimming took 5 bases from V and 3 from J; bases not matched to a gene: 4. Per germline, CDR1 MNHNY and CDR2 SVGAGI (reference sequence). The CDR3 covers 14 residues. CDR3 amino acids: CASSDRGGEETQYF. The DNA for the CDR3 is TGTGCCAGCAGTGACAGGGGGGGCGAAGAGACCCAGTACTTC.

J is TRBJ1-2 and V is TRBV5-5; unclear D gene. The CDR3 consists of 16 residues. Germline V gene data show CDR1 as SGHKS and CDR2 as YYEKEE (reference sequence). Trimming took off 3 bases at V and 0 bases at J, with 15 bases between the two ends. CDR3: CASSSAPIKPNYGYTF. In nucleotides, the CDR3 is TGTGCCAGCAGCTCCGCCCCGATAAAGCCTAACTATGGCTACACCTTC.

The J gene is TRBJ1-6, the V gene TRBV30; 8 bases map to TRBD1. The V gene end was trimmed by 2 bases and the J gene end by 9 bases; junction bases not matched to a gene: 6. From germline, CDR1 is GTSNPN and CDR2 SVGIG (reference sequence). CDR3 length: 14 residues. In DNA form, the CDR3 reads TGTGCCTGGAGTTTCCCGGACAGGGCTTCACCCCTCCACTTT. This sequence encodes CAWSFPDRASPLHF.

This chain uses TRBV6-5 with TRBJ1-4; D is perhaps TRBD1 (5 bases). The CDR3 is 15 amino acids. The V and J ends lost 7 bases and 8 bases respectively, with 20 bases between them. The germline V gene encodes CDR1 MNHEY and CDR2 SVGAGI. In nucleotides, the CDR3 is TGTGCCAGCACTAAGTCCTGGACAAGAAGGGAAAAACTGTTTTTT. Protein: CASTKSWTRREKLFF.

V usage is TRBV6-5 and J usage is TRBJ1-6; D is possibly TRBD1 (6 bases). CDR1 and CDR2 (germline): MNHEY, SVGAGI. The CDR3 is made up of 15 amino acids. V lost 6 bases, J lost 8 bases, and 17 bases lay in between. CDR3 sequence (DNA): TGTGCCAGCAGCGAGAACAGGGCAATAGATTCACCCCTCCACTTT. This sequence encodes CASSENRAIDSPLHF.

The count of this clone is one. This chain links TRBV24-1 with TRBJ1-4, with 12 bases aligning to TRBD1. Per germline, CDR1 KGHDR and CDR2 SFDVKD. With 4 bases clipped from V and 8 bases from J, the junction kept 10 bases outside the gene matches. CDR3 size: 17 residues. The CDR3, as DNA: TGTGCCACCAGTGACGGGGACAGGGGGCAAGCAGTCGAAAAACTGTTTTTT. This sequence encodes CATSDGDRGQAVEKLFF.

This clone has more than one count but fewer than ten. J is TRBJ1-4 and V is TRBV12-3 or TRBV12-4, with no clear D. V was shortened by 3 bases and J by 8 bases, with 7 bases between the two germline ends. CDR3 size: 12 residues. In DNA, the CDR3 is TGTGCCAGCAGTTTCGCGGGGGAAAAACTGTTTTTT. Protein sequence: CASSFAGEKLFF.